The clone carrying this TCR beta chain occurred many times. Its specificity is not known. The investigators amplified TCR beta CDR3 regions from RNA transcripts. TCR CDR3 underwent first-round RT-PCR with the HTBI primer set. MiXCR was run by TCRdb on the multiplex PCR reads, yielding one entry per CDR3 protein. The sample carries 300,000 to 350,000 distinct CDR3 sequences, approximately 22% recorded once. This sample was taken from a study of T cells in Graves' hyperthyroidism and ophthalmopathy. Study-level points and caveats: Among thyroid clonotypes expanded above 0.001, most also appeared in blood.

For the diagnoses, clinical symptoms, serum thyroxine and TRAb, thyroid ultrasound and orbital computed tomography were used. The PBMCs were taken from 10 ml of fresh peripheral blood. The CDR3 extends over 14 amino acids. The V and J ends lost 6 bases and 1 base respectively, with 15 bases between them. Germline V gene sequence: CDR1 SQVTM, CDR2 ANQGSEA. The chain carries TRBV29-1 and TRBJ1-1; the D is unclear. Sequencing used blood. The sequence came from a woman aged 50 to 60 with Graves' hyperthyroidism. The CDR3 DNA sequence: TGCAGCGTAGAGAAGGGTCTCAAGAACACTGAAGCTTTCTTT. Amino acid sequence: CSVEKGLKNTEAFF.